What follows are 9 T cell receptor beta chains derived from one specimen sequenced in a study of cytomegalovirus exposure and HLA in healthy donors. It was with 60 Vbeta and 13 Jbeta primers that the PCR ran. The method was immunoSEQ multiplex PCR; TCRdb's version includes in-frame clones alone and lacks a portion of them. Of 65,000 to 90,000 clones listed, more than 80% are singletons. Material for sequencing was PBMCs. The receptor set was obtained from a woman in her 30s in good health and CMV-seronegative.

The rearrangement uses TRBV5-1 and TRBJ2-5, with 12 bases lining up with TRBD1. V lost 4 bases, J lost 5 bases, and 6 bases stayed unmatched. The CDR3 has 15 amino acids. Germline V lookup: CDR1 SGHRS, CDR2 YFSETQ. CDR3 residues: CASSGGQGARETQYF. The CDR3 DNA is TGCGCCAGCAGCGGGGGACAGGGGGCGCGGGAGACCCAGTACTTC.

This rearrangement joins TRBV27 to TRBJ2-4; 8 positions agree with TRBD1. Germline CDR1 and CDR2: MNHEY and SMNVEV (reference sequence). This CDR3 comprises 13 residues. The V gene end was trimmed by 3 bases and the J gene end by 5 bases; junction bases not matched to a gene: 0. CDR3 nucleotides: TGTGCCAGCAGTTTGACAGGGGAAAACATTCAGTACTTC. Translation gives CASSLTGENIQYF.

The rearrangement uses TRBV6-1 and TRBJ1-1; TRBD1 might be the D (5 bases). The V gene's germline CDR1 is MNHNS and CDR2 SASEGT. Trimming took off 1 base at V and 6 bases at J, with 12 bases between the two ends. The CDR3 length is 14 residues. The CDR3 is CASSEERGAPEAFF. CDR3 in DNA: TGTGCCAGCAGTGAAGAAAGGGGCGCCCCTGAAGCTTTCTTT.

The chain uses TRBV7-9 and TRBJ2-1; 15 bases fit TRBD2. Germline CDR1 and CDR2: SEHNR and FQNEAQ (reference sequence). This CDR3 is built from 19 residues. Trimming took 7 bases from V and 0 from J; bases not matched to a gene: 10. Here the CDR3 reads CASNGYGLAGGSSYNEQFF. In nucleotides, the CDR3 is TGTGCCAGCAACGGCTATGGACTAGCGGGGGGGAGCTCCTACAATGAGCAGTTCTTC.

This chain links TRBV21-1 with TRBJ2-7; the table's D call of TRBD1 was not tested on the DNA. TRBV21-1 is a pseudogene locus. CDR3 length: 16 residues. DNA for the CDR3: TGTGCCAGCAGCAAACTCCGGACAGGCGTCCCCTACGAGCAGTACTTC. This translates into CASSKLRTGVPYEQYF.

The chain recombines TRBV7-3 with TRBJ1-4; 9 nucleotides match TRBD1. Germline V CDR1 and CDR2: SGHTA, FQGTGA. The CDR3 is 13 amino acids. V gave up 4 bases and J gave up 14 bases; unmatched junction bases: 8. The CDR3 loop reads CASSYRDRVFLFF. DNA for the CDR3: TGTGCCAGCAGCTACCGGGACAGGGTGTTTCTGTTTTTT.

This sequence joins TRBV11-2 and TRBJ2-4, with D tentatively TRBD1 (5 bases). The germline V gene encodes CDR1 SGHAT and CDR2 FQNNGV. CDR3 length equals 14 residues. The V end lost 1 base, the J end lost 1 base, and 5 bases lay between the germline ends. This chain's CDR3 is CASSLAGAKNIQYF. The CDR3 DNA reads TGTGCCAGCAGCTTAGCAGGGGCCAAAAACATTCAGTACTTC.

The CDR3 reads CASHWGVQETQYF. DNA of the CDR3: TGTGCCTCCCATTGGGGGGTCCAAGAGACCCAGTACTTC. The V gene is TRBV19, the J gene TRBJ2-5; tentative D call: TRBD2 (6 bases). The CDR3 contains 13 residues. Germline V gene sequence: CDR1 LNHDA, CDR2 SQIVND (reference sequence). With 11 bases removed from V and 1 base from J, the gap between germline ends came to 14 bases.

This sequence joins TRBV11-2 and TRBJ1-5, with a tentative D call TRBD1 (5 bases). Germline V gives CDR1 SGHAT, CDR2 FQNNGV. CDR3 length equals 13 residues. Trimming took off 2 bases at V and 7 bases at J, with 9 bases between the two ends. The CDR3 here is CASSLTGGQPQHF. In nucleotides, the CDR3 is TGTGCCAGCAGCTTAACTGGGGGGCAGCCCCAGCATTTT.